Listed below are T cell receptor beta chains from one sample, sequenced in a study of cytomegalovirus exposure and HLA in healthy donors. Sequencing used immunoSEQ multiplex PCR; TCRdb keeps in-frame clones, though not all of them. Of hundreds of thousands of clones in the sample, roughly 90% are singletons; the top ten hold over 0.7%. The specimen was PBMCs. The receptor set was obtained from a woman between 18 and 29 years old in good health and CMV-seronegative. The CDR3 runs from the conserved cysteine through the conserved F or W. D genes are given only for firm matches. A row's size may be missing; if present it is once, few, many or a size class.

j_gene: TRBJ2-1; v_gene: TRBV27; abundance: .; d_gene: TRBD2; CDR3aa: CASSSLTPHGTSGSSYNEQFF; CDR3nt: TGTGCCAGCAGTTCTCTTACCCCACACGGGACTAGCGGCAGCTCCTACAATGAGCAGTTCTTC
j_gene: TRBJ2-3; v_gene: TRBV28; abundance: .; d_gene: TRBD2; CDR3aa: CASSLWASGDRTDTQYF; CDR3nt: TGTGCCAGCAGTTTATGGGCTAGCGGGGACCGCACAGATACGCAGTATTTT
j_gene: TRBJ1-2; v_gene: TRBV5-1; abundance: .; d_gene: TRBD1; CDR3aa: CASSLEGQGSDYGYTF; CDR3nt: TGCGCCAGCAGCTTGGAGGGACAGGGGTCGGACTATGGCTACACCTTC
j_gene: TRBJ1-2; v_gene: TRBV15; abundance: .; d_gene: .; CDR3aa: CATSRDPGNYGYTF; CDR3nt: TGTGCCACCAGCAGAGATCCAGGGAACTATGGCTACACCTTC
j_gene: TRBJ2-5; v_gene: TRBV4-1; abundance: .; d_gene: .; CDR3aa: CASSSGVPLRETQYF; CDR3nt: TGCGCCAGCAGCTCCGGGGTCCCCCTCCGAGAGACCCAGTACTTC
j_gene: TRBJ2-7; v_gene: TRBV4-1; abundance: once; d_gene: .; CDR3aa: CASSQDRTDYEQYF; CDR3nt: TGCGCCAGCAGCCAAGATAGAACAGACTACGAGCAGTACTTC
j_gene: TRBJ1-1; v_gene: TRBV5-4; abundance: .; d_gene: .; CDR3aa: CASSTGETEAFF; CDR3nt: TGTGCCAGCAGCACCGGGGAGACGGAAGCTTTCTTT
j_gene: TRBJ1-1; v_gene: TRBV28; abundance: .; d_gene: TRBD1; CDR3aa: CASSLDRGRGTEAFF; CDR3nt: TGTGCCAGCAGTCTGGACAGGGGGCGCGGCACTGAAGCTTTCTTT
j_gene: TRBJ2-7; v_gene: TRBV27; abundance: .; d_gene: .; CDR3aa: CASSLARTVNEQYF; CDR3nt: TGTGCCAGCAGTTTAGCAAGGACAGTAAACGAGCAGTACTTC
j_gene: TRBJ2-5; v_gene: TRBV29-1; abundance: .; d_gene: .; CDR3aa: CSVERGNHAEETQYF; CDR3nt: TGCAGCGTTGAAAGGGGCAACCACGCGGAGGAGACCCAGTACTTC
j_gene: TRBJ2-7; v_gene: TRBV27; abundance: .; d_gene: .; CDR3aa: CASSPLAGEQYF; CDR3nt: TGTGCCAGCAGTCCTCTGGCGGGTGAGCAGTACTTC
j_gene: TRBJ1-1; v_gene: TRBV6-5; abundance: once; d_gene: TRBD1; CDR3aa: CASRTVRQGIRAFF; CDR3nt: TGTGCCAGCAGGACCGTGAGACAGGGTATACGGGCTTTCTTT
j_gene: TRBJ1-3; v_gene: TRBV2; abundance: .; d_gene: .; CDR3aa: CASTNFGHTGNTIYF; CDR3nt: TGTGCCAGCACCAATTTCGGACACACTGGAAACACCATATATTTT
j_gene: TRBJ2-7; v_gene: TRBV28; abundance: .; d_gene: TRBD2; CDR3aa: CASEGLAGAEQYF; CDR3nt: TGTGCCAGCGAGGGACTAGCGGGAGCCGAGCAGTACTTC
j_gene: TRBJ2-3; v_gene: TRBV7-6; abundance: .; d_gene: .; CDR3aa: CASSPGGTDTQYF; CDR3nt: TGTGCCAGCAGCCCTGGAGGCACAGATACGCAGTATTTT
j_gene: TRBJ2-7; v_gene: TRBV6-5; abundance: .; d_gene: TRBD2; CDR3aa: CASNPSGRTSYEQYF; CDR3nt: TGTGCCAGCAACCCAAGCGGGAGGACCTCCTACGAGCAGTACTTC
j_gene: TRBJ1-1; v_gene: TRBV30; abundance: .; d_gene: .; CDR3aa: CAWRGQGHLNTEAFF; CDR3nt: TGTGCCTGGAGGGGCCAGGGACACTTGAACACTGAAGCTTTCTTT
j_gene: TRBJ1-2; v_gene: TRBV6-1; abundance: few; d_gene: TRBD1; CDR3aa: CASRLTKGAYTF; CDR3nt: TGTGCCAGCCGTTTGACTAAGGGGGCCTACACCTTC
j_gene: TRBJ1-6; v_gene: TRBV28; abundance: once; d_gene: .; CDR3aa: CASSPLSVYREMANNSPLHF; CDR3nt: TGTGCCAGCAGCCCGTTGTCGGTTTACAGGGAAATGGCCAACAATTCACCCCTCCACTTT
j_gene: TRBJ2-1; v_gene: TRBV5-1; abundance: once; d_gene: .; CDR3aa: CASSFEQGSGYNEQFF; CDR3nt: TGCGCCAGCAGCTTTGAACAGGGTTCCGGGTACAATGAGCAGTTCTTC
j_gene: TRBJ1-5; v_gene: TRBV28; abundance: .; d_gene: .; CDR3aa: CASTEGDLSNQPQHF; CDR3nt: TGTGCCAGCACGGAGGGAGACCTTAGCAATCAGCCCCAGCATTTT
j_gene: TRBJ1-1; v_gene: TRBV6-5; abundance: .; d_gene: .; CDR3aa: CASSYTRNGGKAFF; CDR3nt: TGTGCCAGCAGTTATACCAGAAATGGAGGTAAAGCTTTCTTT
j_gene: TRBJ2-5; v_gene: TRBV28; abundance: .; d_gene: .; CDR3aa: CASRSPGTRQETQYF; CDR3nt: TGTGCCAGCAGGTCCCCCGGGACTCGTCAAGAGACCCAGTACTTC
j_gene: TRBJ2-1; v_gene: TRBV28; abundance: .; d_gene: TRBD2; CDR3aa: CASSFTLAGGNEQFF; CDR3nt: TGTGCCAGCAGTTTCACACTAGCGGGAGGGAATGAGCAGTTCTTC
j_gene: TRBJ2-2; v_gene: TRBV14; abundance: .; d_gene: .; CDR3aa: CASSQYSTGELFF; CDR3nt: TGTGCCAGCAGCCAATATTCGACCGGGGAGCTGTTTTTT
j_gene: TRBJ2-7; v_gene: TRBV5-1; abundance: .; d_gene: .; CDR3aa: CASSFSGGQRSYEQYF; CDR3nt: TGCGCCAGCAGCTTTTCCGGGGGACAGAGATCCTACGAGCAGTACTTC
j_gene: TRBJ2-2; v_gene: TRBV5-1; abundance: .; d_gene: .; CDR3aa: CASSLAHRRNTGELFF; CDR3nt: TGCGCCAGCAGCTTGGCCCACAGGAGGAACACCGGGGAGCTGTTTTTT